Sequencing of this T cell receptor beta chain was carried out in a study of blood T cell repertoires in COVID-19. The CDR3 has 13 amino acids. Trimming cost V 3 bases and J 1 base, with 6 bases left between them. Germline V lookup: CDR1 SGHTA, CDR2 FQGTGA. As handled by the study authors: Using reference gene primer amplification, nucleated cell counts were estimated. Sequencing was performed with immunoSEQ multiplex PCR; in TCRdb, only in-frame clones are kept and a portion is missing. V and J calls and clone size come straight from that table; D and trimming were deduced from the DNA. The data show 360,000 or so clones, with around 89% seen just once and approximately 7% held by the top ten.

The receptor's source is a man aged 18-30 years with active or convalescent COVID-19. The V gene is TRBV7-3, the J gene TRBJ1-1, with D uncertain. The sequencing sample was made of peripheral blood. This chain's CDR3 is CASSFSGNTEAFF. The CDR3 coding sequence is TGTGCCAGCAGCTTCTCAGGGAACACTGAAGCTTTCTTT.